What follows are 2 T cell receptor beta chains derived from one specimen sequenced in a study of CD8 T cells in Susac syndrome. Random hexamers served to reverse transcribe about 0.45 to 1 ug RNA. One entry per CDR3 protein results from TCRdb running MiXCR on the immunoSEQ multiplex PCR reads. Of about 300,000 distinct CDR3 sequences in the sample, roughly 85% were seen once. Sequencing used CD8+ T cells from PBMCs. The receptors were sampled from a human donor with multiple sclerosis.

The V call is TRBV4-1, the J call TRBJ2-6; no reliable D call. Germline assignment: CDR1 MGHRA and CDR2 YSYEKL. Trimming removed 1 base from V and 0 bases from J, with 13 bases in between. The CDR3 loop spans 18 amino acids. The CDR3 sequence: CASSQVPSWSSGANVLTF. CDR3 bases: TGCGCCAGCAGCCAAGTACCGTCTTGGAGCTCTGGGGCCAACGTCCTGACTTTC.

V is TRBV9 and J is TRBJ1-2; TRBD1 aligns across 9 bases. The CDR3 is 15 residues long. With V trimmed by 0 bases and J by 4 bases, 4 bases remained unmatched. Germline V gene data show CDR1 as SGDLS and CDR2 as YYNGEE. In nucleotides, the CDR3 is TGTGCCAGCAGCGTAGACGGGGACAGGGTCTATGGCTACACCTTC. Translating it yields CASSVDGDRVYGYTF.